The clone carrying this T cell receptor (beta chain) was seen many times. Germline CDR1 and CDR2: DFQATT and SNEGSKA (reference sequence). The CDR3 has 16 residues. The V segment lost 4 bases and the J segment 2 bases; nucleotides outside the gene matches: 13. TCRdb ran MiXCR on the RT-PCR reads and lists one entry per CDR3 protein. The sample shows about 700,000 distinct CDR3 sequences, 12% to 15% of them seen only once. Specimen: memory CD4+ T cells from blood. The TCR sequence derives from a female donor in good health, serving as a healthy control. The chain recombines TRBV20-1 with TRBJ2-7; 8 bases match TRBD2. The CDR3 sequence is CSATQRSSGRAYEQYF. The CDR3 nucleotides are TGCAGTGCTACCCAGAGGAGCTCCGGGAGGGCCTACGAGCAGTACTTC.